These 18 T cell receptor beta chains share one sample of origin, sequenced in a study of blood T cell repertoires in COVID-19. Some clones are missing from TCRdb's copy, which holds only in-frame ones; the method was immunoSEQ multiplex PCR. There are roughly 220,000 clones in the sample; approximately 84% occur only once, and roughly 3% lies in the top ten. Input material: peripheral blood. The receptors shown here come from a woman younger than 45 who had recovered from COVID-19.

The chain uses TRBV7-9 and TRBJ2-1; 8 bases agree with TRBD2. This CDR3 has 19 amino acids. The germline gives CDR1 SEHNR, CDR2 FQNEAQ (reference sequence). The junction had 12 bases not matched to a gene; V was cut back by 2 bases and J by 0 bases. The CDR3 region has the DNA TGTGCCAGCAGCTTATCCCCCCTAGCGGGCCCGAGCTCCTACAATGAGCAGTTCTTC. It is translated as CASSLSPLAGPSSYNEQFF.

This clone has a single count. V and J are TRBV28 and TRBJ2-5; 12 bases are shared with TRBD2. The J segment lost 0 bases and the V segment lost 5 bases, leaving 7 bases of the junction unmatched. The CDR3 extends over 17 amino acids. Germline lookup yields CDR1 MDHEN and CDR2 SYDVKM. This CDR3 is CASSRGLAGVDQETQYF. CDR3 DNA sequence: TGTGCCAGCAGTCGGGGACTAGCGGGTGTGGACCAAGAGACCCAGTACTTC.

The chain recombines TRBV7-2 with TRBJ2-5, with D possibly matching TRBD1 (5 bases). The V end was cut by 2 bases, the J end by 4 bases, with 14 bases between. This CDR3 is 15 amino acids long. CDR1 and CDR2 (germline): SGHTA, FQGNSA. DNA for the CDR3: TGTGCCAGCAGCTTAAAGAGTCAGGGATTAGAGACCCAGTACTTC. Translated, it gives CASSLKSQGLETQYF.

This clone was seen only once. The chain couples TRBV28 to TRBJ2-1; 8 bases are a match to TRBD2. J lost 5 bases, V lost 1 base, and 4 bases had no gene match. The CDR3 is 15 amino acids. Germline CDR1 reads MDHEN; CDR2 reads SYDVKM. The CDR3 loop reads CASSLFSGDHNEQFF. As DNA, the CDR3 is TGTGCCAGCAGTTTATTTAGCGGGGATCACAATGAGCAGTTCTTC. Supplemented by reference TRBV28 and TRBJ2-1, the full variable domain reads DVKVTQSSRYLVKRTGEKVFLECVQDMDHENMFWYRQDPGLGLRLIYFSYDVKMKEKGDIPEGYSVSREKKERFSLILESASTNQTSMYLCASSLFSGDHNEQFFGPGTRLTVL.

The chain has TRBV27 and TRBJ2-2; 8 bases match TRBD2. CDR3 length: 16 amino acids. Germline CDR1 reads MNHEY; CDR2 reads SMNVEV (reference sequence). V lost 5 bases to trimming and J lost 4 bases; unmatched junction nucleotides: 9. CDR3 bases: TGTGCCAGCAGTCGGGGGACTAGTACTGCCACCGGGGAGCTGTTTTTT. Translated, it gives CASSRGTSTATGELFF.

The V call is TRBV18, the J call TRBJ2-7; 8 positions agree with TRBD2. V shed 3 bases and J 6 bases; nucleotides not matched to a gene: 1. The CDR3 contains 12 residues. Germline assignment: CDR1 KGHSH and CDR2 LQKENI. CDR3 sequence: CASSPREGEQYF. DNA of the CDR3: TGTGCCAGCTCACCCCGGGAGGGCGAGCAGTACTTC.

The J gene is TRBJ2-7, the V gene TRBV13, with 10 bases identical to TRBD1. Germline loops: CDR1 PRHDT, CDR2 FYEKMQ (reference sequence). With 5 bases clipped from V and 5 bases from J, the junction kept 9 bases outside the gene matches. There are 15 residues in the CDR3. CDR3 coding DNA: TGTGCCAGCAGCGGATTGACAGGGGGCTCGAACGAGCAGTACTTC. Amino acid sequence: CASSGLTGGSNEQYF.

CDR3 residues: CASSHRGMSEAFF. DNA of the CDR3: TGTGCCAGCAGCCACAGGGGTATGTCTGAAGCTTTCTTT. The chain links TRBV14 to TRBJ1-1; the D gene is possibly TRBD1 (6 bases). Per the germline V gene, CDR1 is SGHDN and CDR2 is FVKESK. This CDR3 is 13 amino acids long. V gave up 3 bases and J gave up 6 bases, with 11 bases separating them.

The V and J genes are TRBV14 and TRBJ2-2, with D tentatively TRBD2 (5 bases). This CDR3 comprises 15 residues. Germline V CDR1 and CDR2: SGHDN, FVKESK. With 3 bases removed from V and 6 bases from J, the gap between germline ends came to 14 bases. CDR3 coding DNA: TGTGCCAGCAGCCACCTCCGGGATTGGGCCGGGGAGCTGTTTTTT. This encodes CASSHLRDWAGELFF.

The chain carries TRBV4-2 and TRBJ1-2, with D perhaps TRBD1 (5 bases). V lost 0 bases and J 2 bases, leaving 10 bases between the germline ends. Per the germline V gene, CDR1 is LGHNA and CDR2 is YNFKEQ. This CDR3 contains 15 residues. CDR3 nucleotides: TGTGCCAGCAGCCAAGATGGTAGGGGAAACTATGGCTACACCTTC. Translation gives CASSQDGRGNYGYTF.

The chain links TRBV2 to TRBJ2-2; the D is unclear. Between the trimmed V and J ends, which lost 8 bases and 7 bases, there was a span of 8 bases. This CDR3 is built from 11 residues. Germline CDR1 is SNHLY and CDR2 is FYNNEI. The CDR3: CASGYSGELFF. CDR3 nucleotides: TGTGCCAGCGGTTACAGCGGGGAGCTGTTTTTT.

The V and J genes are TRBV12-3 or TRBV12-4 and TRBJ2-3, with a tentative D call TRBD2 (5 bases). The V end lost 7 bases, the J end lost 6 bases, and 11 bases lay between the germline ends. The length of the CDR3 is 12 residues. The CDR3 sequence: CASITTGDTQYF. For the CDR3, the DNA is TGTGCCAGCATCACAACGGGGGATACGCAGTATTTT.

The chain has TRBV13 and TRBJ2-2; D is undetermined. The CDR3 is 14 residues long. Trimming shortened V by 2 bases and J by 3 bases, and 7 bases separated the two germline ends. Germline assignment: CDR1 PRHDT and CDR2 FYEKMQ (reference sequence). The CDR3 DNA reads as TGTGCCAGCAGCTTATCCGGGTACACCGGGGAGCTGTTTTTT. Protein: CASSLSGYTGELFF.

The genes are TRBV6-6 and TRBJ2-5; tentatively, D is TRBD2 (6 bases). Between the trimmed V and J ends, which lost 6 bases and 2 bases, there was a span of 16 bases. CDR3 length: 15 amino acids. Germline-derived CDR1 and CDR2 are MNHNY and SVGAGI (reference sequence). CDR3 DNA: TGTGCCAGCAGGGCGGGGAATCAATTACAAGAGACCCAGTACTTC. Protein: CASRAGNQLQETQYF.

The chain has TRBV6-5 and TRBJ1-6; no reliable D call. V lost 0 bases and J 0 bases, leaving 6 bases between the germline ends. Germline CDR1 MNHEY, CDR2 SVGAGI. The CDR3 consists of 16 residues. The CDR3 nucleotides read TGTGCCAGCAGTTACTCGTTCGTCTCCTATAATTCACCCCTCCACTTT. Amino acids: CASSYSFVSYNSPLHF.

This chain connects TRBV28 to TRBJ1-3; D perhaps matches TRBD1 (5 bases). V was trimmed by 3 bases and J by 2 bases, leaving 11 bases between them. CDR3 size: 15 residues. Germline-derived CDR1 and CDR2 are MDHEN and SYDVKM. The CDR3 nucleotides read TGTGCCAGCAGTTTCCGCGGGGGTGCTGGAAACACCATATATTTT. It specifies CASSFRGGAGNTIYF.

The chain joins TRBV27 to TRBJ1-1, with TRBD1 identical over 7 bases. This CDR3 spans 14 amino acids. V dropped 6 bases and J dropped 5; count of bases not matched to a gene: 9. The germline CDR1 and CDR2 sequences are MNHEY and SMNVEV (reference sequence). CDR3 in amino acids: CASSPTGRGTEAFF. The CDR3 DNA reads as TGTGCCAGCAGCCCGACAGGGAGAGGGACTGAAGCTTTCTTT.

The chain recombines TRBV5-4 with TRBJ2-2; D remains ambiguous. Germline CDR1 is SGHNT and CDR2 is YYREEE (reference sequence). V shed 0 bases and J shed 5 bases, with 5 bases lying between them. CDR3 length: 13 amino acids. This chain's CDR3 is CASSLGPTGELFF. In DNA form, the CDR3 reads TGTGCCAGCAGCTTGGGGCCTACCGGGGAGCTGTTTTTT.